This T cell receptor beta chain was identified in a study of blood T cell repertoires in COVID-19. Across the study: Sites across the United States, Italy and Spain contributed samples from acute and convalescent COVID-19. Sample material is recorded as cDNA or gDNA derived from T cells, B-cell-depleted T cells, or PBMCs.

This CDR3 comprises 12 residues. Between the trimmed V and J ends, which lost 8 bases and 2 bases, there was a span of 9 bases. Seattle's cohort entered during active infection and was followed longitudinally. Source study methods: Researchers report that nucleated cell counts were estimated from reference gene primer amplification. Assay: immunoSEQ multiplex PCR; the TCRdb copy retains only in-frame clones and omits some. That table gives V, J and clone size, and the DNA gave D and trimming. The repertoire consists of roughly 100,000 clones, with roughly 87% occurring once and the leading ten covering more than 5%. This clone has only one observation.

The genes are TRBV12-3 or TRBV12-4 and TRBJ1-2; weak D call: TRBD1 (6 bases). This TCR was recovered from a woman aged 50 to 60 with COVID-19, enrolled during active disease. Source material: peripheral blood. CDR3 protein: CASRDINYGYTF. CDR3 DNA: TGTGCCAGCCGGGACATAAACTATGGCTACACCTTC.